The 7 T cell receptor beta chains in this list originate from one sample, sequenced in a study of cytomegalovirus exposure and HLA in healthy donors. 13 Jbeta primers and 60 Vbeta primers were used for the PCR. TCRdb's copy holds only in-frame clones and misses some; the assay was immunoSEQ multiplex PCR. The sample lists 150,000 to 200,000 clones, roughly 90% occurring once. Sample: PBMCs. Every receptor here comes from a boy younger than 10 in good health and CMV-seronegative.

This clone was seen just once. The chain recombines TRBV28 with TRBJ2-7; the D gene is possibly TRBD1 (5 bases). Germline V CDR1 and CDR2: MDHEN, SYDVKM. The V and J ends lost 3 bases and 5 bases respectively, with 14 bases between them. The CDR3 spans 14 residues. CDR3 sequence: CASSFVRDWHEQYF. The CDR3 DNA reads as TGTGCCAGCAGTTTTGTCAGGGATTGGCACGAGCAGTACTTC.

This rearrangement joins TRBV29-1 to TRBJ2-3, with TRBD2 identical over 8 bases. The CDR3 runs 13 residues. The germline V gene has CDR1 SQVTM and CDR2 ANQGSEA. Germline trimming cut 6 bases from V and 2 bases from J; bases unmatched to any gene: 4. CDR3 sequence reads: CSVREGLTDTQYF. CDR3 in DNA: TGCAGCGTACGGGAGGGCCTCACAGATACGCAGTATTTT.

This chain joins TRBV7-3 and TRBJ2-2, with 7 bases that match TRBD1. CDR3 length equals 15 residues. V trimming: 6 bases; J trimming: 4 bases; junction bases outside the gene matches: 8. Germline V gene data show CDR1 as SGHTA and CDR2 as FQGTGA. The CDR3 DNA sequence: TGTGCCAGCAGTCTTGACAGGGCCGGCACCGGGGAGCTGTTTTTT. As protein: CASSLDRAGTGELFF.

The gene calls are TRBV11-1 and TRBJ2-7; 7 positions agree with TRBD1. The germline gives CDR1 SGHAT, CDR2 FQDESV (reference sequence). The CDR3 spans 14 residues. With V trimmed by 3 bases and J by 4 bases, 6 bases remained unmatched. The CDR3 region has the DNA TGTGCCAGCAGCTTTCGGGACAGCAAATACGAGCAGTACTTC. This encodes CASSFRDSKYEQYF. The full variable domain, its missing parts supplied by reference TRBV11-1 and TRBJ2-7, is EAEVAQSPRYKITEKSQAVAFWCDPISGHATLYWYRQILGQGPELLVQFQDESVVDDSQLPKDRFSAERLKGVDSTLKIQPAELGDSAMYLCASSFRDSKYEQYFGPGTRLTVT.

This clone was detected only a few times. This rearrangement joins TRBV5-1 to TRBJ1-4; 7 nucleotides agree with TRBD1. This CDR3 contains 14 residues. Germline V gives CDR1 SGHRS, CDR2 YFSETQ. V lost 0 bases to trimming and J lost 8 bases; unmatched junction nucleotides: 4. The CDR3 spells CASSLGQGQEKLFF. The CDR3 DNA reads TGCGCCAGCAGCTTGGGACAGGGCCAAGAAAAACTGTTTTTT.

The chain employs TRBV7-9 and TRBJ1-2; the D is unclear. Germline V lookup: CDR1 SEHNR, CDR2 FQNEAQ (reference sequence). The CDR3 loop spans 13 amino acids. Trimming removed 8 bases from V and 8 bases from J, with 18 bases in between. The CDR3 nucleotides read TGTGCCAGCGGCCACGACCGGGGAAGGGGCTACACCTTC. It specifies CASGHDRGRGYTF. The entire variable domain, with the rest obtained from reference TRBV7-9 and TRBJ1-2, is as follows: DTGVSQNPRHKITKRGQNVTFRCDPISEHNRLYWYRQTLGQGPEFLTYFQNEAQLEKSRLLSDRFSAERPKGSFSTLEIQRTEQGDSAMYLCASGHDRGRGYTFGSGTRLTVV.

The table lists this clone with a few counts. This sequence joins TRBV7-9 and TRBJ1-2, with D unclear. Germline V gene lookup returns CDR1 SEHNR and CDR2 FQNEAQ (reference sequence). Trimming removed 1 base at V and 4 bases at J, with 10 bases between. This CDR3 comprises 14 residues. DNA for the CDR3: TGTGCCAGCAGCTTAGAGCCAGGCCTCTATGGCTACACCTTC. It codes for CASSLEPGLYGYTF. Filled out from reference TRBV7-9 and TRBJ1-2, the complete variable domain reads DTGVSQNPRHKITKRGQNVTFRCDPISEHNRLYWYRQTLGQGPEFLTYFQNEAQLEKSRLLSDRFSAERPKGSFSTLEIQRTEQGDSAMYLCASSLEPGLYGYTFGSGTRLTVV.